Sequencing of this T cell receptor beta chain was carried out in a study of identical twins. General study points: For out-of-frame beta sequences, excess twin sharing was weaker. Twins shared out-of-frame alpha sequences with excess low generation probability.

The CDR3 loop spans 15 amino acids. V was clipped by 6 bases and J by 0 bases, with 15 bases between them. Germline V CDR1 and CDR2: SQVTM, ANQGSEA. Template switching introduced a universal primer site, and the cDNA bore unique molecular identifiers. TCRdb reprocessed the 5' RACE reads with MiXCR, giving one entry per CDR3 protein. The sample yields 640,000 or so distinct CDR3 sequences, 5.5% to 6.5% seen once. Everyone who donated was a healthy Caucasian. This clonotype was detected ten times or more. Its target is unknown. What was sequenced was naive T cells sorted from blood. The receptor was derived from a man aged 18 to 29 in good health. The chain is built from TRBV29-1 and TRBJ2-1; maybe TRBD2 (7 bases). Here the CDR3 DNA reads TGCAGCGTGGGGGGGCACCCCGGCTCCTACAATGAGCAGTTCTTC. It translates to CSVGGHPGSYNEQFF.